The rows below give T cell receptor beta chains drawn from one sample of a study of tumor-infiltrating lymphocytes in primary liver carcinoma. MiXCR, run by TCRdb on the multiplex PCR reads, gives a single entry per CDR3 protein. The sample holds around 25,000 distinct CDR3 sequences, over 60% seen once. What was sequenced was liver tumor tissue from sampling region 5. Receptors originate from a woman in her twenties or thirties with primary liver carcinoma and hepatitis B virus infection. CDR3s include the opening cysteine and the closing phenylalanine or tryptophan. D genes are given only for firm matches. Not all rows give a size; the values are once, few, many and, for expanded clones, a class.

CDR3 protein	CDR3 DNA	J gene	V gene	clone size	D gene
CASSQDWDYTHSEQFF	TGCGCCAGCAGCCAAGATTGGGACTACACCCACAGTGAGCAGTTCTTC	TRBJ2-1	TRBV4-3	.	TRBD2
CGASGRPYGYTF	TGTGGCGCTTCGGGCAGGCCATATGGCTACACCTTC	TRBJ1-2	TRBV29-1	.	.
CASSLGHRNKNTGELFF	TGCGCCAGCAGCCTGGGGCACAGGAACAAGAACACCGGGGAGCTGTTTTTT	TRBJ2-2	TRBV5-1	.	.
CSVAIGKGYTF	TGCAGCGTTGCGATAGGGAAAGGCTACACCTTC	TRBJ1-2	TRBV29-1	many	.
CASSLGQWNTEAFF	TGTGCCAGTAGCTTAGGGCAGTGGAACACTGAAGCTTTCTTT	TRBJ1-1	TRBV7-9	.	.
CTSRASGSTDTQYF	TGTACCAGTAGAGCTAGCGGGAGTACAGATACGCAGTATTTT	TRBJ2-3	TRBV28	.	TRBD2
CSSSPRTGFTGELFF	TGTTCCAGCAGTCCGCGGACGGGGTTCACCGGGGAGCTGTTCTTT	TRBJ2-2	TRBV6-5	.	.
CTGSQDDLARDEQFF	TGCACCGGCAGCCAAGATGATCTAGCGAGGGATGAGCAGTTCTTC	TRBJ2-1	TRBV4-1	.	.
CVISSPHEGLAYEQYF	TGTGTCATCAGTTCACCCCATGAGGGACTAGCCTACGAGCAGTACTTC	TRBJ2-7	TRBV28	.	TRBD2
CAISEQAAGAYNEQLF	TGTGCCATCAGTGAGCAGGCAGCGGGAGCCTACAATGAGCAGTTATTC	TRBJ2-1	TRBV10-3	.	TRBD2
CARGTSGDNEQFF	TGTGCCAGGGGGACTAGTGGCGACAATGAGCAGTTCTTC	TRBJ2-1	TRBV28	.	TRBD2
CAIGESTGMFTEAFF	TGTGCCATCGGTGAGTCGACAGGGATGTTCACTGAAGCTTTCTTT	TRBJ1-1	TRBV10-3	.	TRBD1
CASSQVVIVRSSYNELFF	TGTGCCAGCAGCCAGGTAGTGATCGTCCGAAGCTCCTACAATGAGCTGTTCTTC	TRBJ2-1	TRBV4-2	.	.
CASTTTGTGGAETQYF	TGCGCCAGTACCACTACCGGGACAGGGGGCGCGGAGACCCAGTACTTC	TRBJ2-5	TRBV5-1	.	TRBD1
CASSPSNGGEQCF	TGTGCCAGCAGCCCCTCAAATGGGGGCGAGCAGTGCTTC	TRBJ2-7	TRBV11-2	.	.
CASSLTTSGRAGRDTQYF	TGTGCCAGCAGCTTAACTACTAGCGGGAGGGCGGGGCGAGATACGCAGTATTTT	TRBJ2-3	TRBV11-2	many	TRBD2
CANSVGIFYEKYF	TGCGCCAACAGCGTCGGGATTTTCTACGAGAAGTACTTC	TRBJ2-7	TRBV10-2	.	.
CASSLDRENTGELYF	TGTGCTAGCAGCTTGGACAGGGAGAACACCGGGGAACTGTATTTT	TRBJ2-2	TRBV5-4	.	TRBD1
CASSFGLRASF	TGTGCCAGCAGCTTCGGTCTTCGGGCTTCCTTT	TRBJ1-1	TRBV7-9	.	.
CAGSTRTGGAKETQQF	TGTGCCGGCAGCACAAGAACAGGGGGCGCGAAAGAGACCCAGCAATTC	TRBJ2-5	TRBV11-2	once	TRBD1
CASSPGTVLYF	TGTGCAAGCAGCCCGGGAACAGTCCTCTATTTT	TRBJ1-3	TRBV11-2	.	.
CSAPVSTGIQYF	TGCAGTGCCCCTGTGTCGACTGGTATTCAGTACTTC	TRBJ2-7	TRBV20-1	many	.
CASSLAGKREGSDIQYF	TGTGCCAGTAGCTTAGCAGGAAAGAGGGAGGGGTCGGACATTCAGTACTTC	TRBJ2-4	TRBV5-5	.	TRBD2
CAGSSYRGLNTEAFF	TGTGCCGGCAGTTCGTACAGGGGTCTGAACACTGAAGCTTTCTTT	TRBJ1-1	TRBV6-5	.	TRBD1